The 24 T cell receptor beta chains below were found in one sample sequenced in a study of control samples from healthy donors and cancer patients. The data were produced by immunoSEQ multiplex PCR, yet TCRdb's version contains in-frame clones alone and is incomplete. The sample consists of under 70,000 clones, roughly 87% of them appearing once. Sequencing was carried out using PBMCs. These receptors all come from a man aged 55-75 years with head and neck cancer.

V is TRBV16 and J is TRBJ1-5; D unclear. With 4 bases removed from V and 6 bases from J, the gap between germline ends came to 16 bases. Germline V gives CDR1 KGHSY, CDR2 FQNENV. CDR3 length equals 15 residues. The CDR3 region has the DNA TGTGCCAGCAGCCCCCAGTCAGGAGGAGGTCAGCCCCAGCATTTT. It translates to CASSPQSGGGQPQHF.

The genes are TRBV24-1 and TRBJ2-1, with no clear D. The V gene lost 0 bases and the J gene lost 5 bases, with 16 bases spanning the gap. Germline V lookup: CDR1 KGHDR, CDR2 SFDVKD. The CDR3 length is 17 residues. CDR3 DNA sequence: TGTGCCACCAGTGATTTGGGGCAGACGCAACTTCACAATGAGCAGTTCTTC. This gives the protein CATSDLGQTQLHNEQFF.

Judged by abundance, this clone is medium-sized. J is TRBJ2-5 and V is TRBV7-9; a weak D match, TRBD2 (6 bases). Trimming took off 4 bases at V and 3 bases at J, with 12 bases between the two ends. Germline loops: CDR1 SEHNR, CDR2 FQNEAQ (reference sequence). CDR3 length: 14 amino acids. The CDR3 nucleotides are TGTGCCAGCAGCTCGCCCGGGACTGAAGAGACCCAGTACTTC. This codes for CASSSPGTEETQYF.

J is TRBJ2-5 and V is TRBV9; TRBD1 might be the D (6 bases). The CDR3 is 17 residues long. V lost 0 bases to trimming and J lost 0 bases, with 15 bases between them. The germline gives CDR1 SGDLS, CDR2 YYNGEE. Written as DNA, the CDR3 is TGTGCCAGCAGCGTAGCCCCTAACAGGGAGTACCAAGAGACCCAGTACTTC. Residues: CASSVAPNREYQETQYF.

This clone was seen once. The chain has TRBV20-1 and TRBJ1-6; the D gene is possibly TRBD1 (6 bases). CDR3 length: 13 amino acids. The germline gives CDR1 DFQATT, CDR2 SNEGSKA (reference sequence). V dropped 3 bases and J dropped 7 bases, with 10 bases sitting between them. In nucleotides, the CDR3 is TGCAGTGCTAGTTGGGGGCAGAATTCACCCCTCCACTTT. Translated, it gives CSASWGQNSPLHF.

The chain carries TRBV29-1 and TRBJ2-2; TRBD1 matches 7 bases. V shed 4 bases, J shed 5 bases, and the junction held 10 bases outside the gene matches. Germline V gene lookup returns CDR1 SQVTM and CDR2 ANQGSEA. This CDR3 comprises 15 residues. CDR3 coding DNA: TGCAGCGTTGTCCGTTTAGACAGGGCGACCGGGGAGCTGTTTTTT. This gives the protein CSVVRLDRATGELFF.

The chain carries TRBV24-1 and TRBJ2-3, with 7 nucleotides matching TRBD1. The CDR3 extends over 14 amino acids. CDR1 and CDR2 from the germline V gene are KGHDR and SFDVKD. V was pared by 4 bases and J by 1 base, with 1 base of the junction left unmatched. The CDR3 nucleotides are TGTGCCACCAGTGAGGGACAGCGCACAGATACGCAGTATTTT. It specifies CATSEGQRTDTQYF.

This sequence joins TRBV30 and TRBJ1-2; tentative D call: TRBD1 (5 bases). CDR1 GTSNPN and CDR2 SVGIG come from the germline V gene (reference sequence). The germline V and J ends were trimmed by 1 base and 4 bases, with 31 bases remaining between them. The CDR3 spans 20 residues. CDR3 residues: CAWSDLSFQGFRVLSYGYTF. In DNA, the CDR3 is TGTGCCTGGAGTGACCTGTCCTTCCAGGGATTTAGGGTTTTATCCTATGGCTACACCTTC.

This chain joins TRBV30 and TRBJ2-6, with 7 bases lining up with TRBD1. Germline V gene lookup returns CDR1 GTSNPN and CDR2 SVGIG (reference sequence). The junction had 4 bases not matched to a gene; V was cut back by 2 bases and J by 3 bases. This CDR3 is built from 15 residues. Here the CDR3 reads CAWSFGTDGANVLTF. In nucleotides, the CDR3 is TGTGCCTGGAGTTTCGGGACAGATGGGGCCAACGTCCTGACTTTC. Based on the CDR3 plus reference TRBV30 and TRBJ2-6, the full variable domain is SQTIHQWPATLVQPVGSPLSLECTVEGTSNPNLYWYRQAAGRGLQLLFYSVGIGQISSEVPQNLSASRPQDRQFILSSKKLLLSDSGFYLCAWSFGTDGANVLTFGAGSRLTVL.

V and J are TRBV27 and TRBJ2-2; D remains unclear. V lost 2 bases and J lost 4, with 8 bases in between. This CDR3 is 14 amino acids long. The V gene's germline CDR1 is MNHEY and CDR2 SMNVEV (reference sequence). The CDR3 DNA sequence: TGTGCCAGCAGTTTAGGTGCCTCCACCGGGGAGCTGTTTTTT. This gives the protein CASSLGASTGELFF.

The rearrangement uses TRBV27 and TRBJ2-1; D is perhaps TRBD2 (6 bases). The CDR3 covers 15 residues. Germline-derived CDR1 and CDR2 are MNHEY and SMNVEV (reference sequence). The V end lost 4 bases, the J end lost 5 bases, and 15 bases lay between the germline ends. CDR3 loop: CASSWDSRGNNEQFF. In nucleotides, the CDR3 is TGTGCCAGCAGTTGGGACTCTAGGGGAAACAATGAGCAGTTCTTC.

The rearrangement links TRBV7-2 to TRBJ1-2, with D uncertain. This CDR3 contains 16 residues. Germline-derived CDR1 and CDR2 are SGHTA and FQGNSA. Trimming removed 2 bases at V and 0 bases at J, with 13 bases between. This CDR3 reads CASSLMVLAPNYGYTF. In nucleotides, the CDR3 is TGTGCCAGCAGCTTAATGGTGCTTGCCCCTAACTATGGCTACACCTTC.

The CDR3 protein is CASSERAGGPNEQFF. CDR3 sequence (DNA): TGTGCCAGCAGTGAGAGAGCGGGAGGGCCCAATGAGCAGTTCTTC. The chain recombines TRBV6-1 with TRBJ2-1, with 10 positions matching TRBD2. With V trimmed by 3 bases and J by 6 bases, 5 bases remained unmatched. CDR1 is MNHNS and CDR2 is SASEGT in the germline V gene. The CDR3 sequence is 15 residues long.

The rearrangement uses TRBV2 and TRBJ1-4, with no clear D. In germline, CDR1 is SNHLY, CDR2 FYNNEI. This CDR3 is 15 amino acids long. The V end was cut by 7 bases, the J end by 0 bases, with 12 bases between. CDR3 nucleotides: TGTGCCAGCACCAAAATCATCGCAACTAATGAAAAACTGTTTTTT. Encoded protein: CASTKIIATNEKLFF.

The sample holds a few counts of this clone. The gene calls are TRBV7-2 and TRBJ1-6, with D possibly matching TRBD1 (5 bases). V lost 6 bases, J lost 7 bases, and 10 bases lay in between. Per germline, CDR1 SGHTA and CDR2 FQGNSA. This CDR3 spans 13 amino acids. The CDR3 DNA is TGTGCCAGCAGATCTAGACAGAATTCACCCCTCCACTTT. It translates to CASRSRQNSPLHF.

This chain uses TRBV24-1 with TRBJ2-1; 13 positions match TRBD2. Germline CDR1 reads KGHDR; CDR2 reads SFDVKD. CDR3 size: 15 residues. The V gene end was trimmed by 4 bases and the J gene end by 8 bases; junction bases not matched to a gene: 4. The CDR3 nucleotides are TGTGCCACCAGTGAACGACTAGCGGGGGGTGATGAGCAGTTCTTC. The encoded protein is CATSERLAGGDEQFF.

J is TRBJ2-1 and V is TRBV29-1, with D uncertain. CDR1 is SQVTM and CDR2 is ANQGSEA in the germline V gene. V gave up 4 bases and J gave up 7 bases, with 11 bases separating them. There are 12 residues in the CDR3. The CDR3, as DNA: TGCAGCGTTGGAATAGTTGGGAATGAGCAGTTCTTC. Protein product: CSVGIVGNEQFF.

CDR3 in amino acids: CASSYSVSHYGYTF. The DNA of the CDR3 is TGTGCCAGCAGTTACTCAGTTTCGCACTATGGCTACACCTTC. The chain has TRBV6-2 or TRBV6-3 and TRBJ1-2; no clear D gene. Germline loops: CDR1 MNHEY, CDR2 SVGEGT. There are 14 residues in the CDR3. Trimming took off 0 bases at V and 3 bases at J, with 8 bases between the two ends.

CDR3: CASSGTDRQPQHF. The CDR3 DNA follows: TGTGCCAGCAGCGGAACGGACAGACAGCCCCAGCATTTT. V usage is TRBV11-2 and J usage is TRBJ1-5, with D tentatively TRBD1 (6 bases). This CDR3 region has 13 residues. Trimming took 5 bases from V and 7 from J, leaving 12 bases between them. The V gene's germline CDR1 is SGHAT and CDR2 FQNNGV. Full variable domain (missing parts from reference TRBV11-2 and TRBJ1-5): EAGVAQSPRYKIIEKRQSVAFWCNPISGHATLYWYQQILGQGPKLLIQFQNNGVVDDSQLPKDRFSAERLKGVDSTLKIQPAKLEDSAVYLCASSGTDRQPQHFGDGTRLSIL.

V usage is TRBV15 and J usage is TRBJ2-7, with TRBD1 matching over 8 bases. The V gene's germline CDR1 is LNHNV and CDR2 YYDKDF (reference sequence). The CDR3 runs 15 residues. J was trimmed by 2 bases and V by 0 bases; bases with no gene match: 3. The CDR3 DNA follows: TGTGCCACCAGCAGAGATCCACAGGGGGCCTACGAGCAGTACTTC. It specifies CATSRDPQGAYEQYF.

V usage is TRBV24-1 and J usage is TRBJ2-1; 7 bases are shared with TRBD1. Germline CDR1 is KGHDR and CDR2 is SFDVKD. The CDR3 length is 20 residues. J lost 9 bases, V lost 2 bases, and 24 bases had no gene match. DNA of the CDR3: TGTGCCACCAGTGATTCTATCTTCGCGACATCACAGGGGCGGTACGGTGAGCAGTTCTTC. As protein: CATSDSIFATSQGRYGEQFF.

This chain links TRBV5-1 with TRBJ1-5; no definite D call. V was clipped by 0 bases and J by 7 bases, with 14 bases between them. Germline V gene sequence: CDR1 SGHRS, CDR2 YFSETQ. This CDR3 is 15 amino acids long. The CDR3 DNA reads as TGCGCCAGCAGCTTGGGAGGAAAGGTTGGGCAGCCCCAGCATTTT. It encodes CASSLGGKVGQPQHF.

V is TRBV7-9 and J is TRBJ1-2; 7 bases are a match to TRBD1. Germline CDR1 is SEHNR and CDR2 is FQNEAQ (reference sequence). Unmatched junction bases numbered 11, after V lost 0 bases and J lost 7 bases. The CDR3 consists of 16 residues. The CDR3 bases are TGTGCCAGCAGCTTAGCGTACTCAGACAGGGAATCTGGCTACACCTTC. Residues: CASSLAYSDRESGYTF.

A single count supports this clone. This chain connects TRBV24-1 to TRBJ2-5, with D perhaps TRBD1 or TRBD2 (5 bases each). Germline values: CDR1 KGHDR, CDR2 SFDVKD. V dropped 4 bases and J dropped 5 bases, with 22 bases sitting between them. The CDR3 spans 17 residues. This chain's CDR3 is CATSDPRAWGGEETQYF. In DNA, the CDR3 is TGTGCCACCAGTGACCCCAGGGCGTGGGGTGGGGAGGAGACCCAGTACTTC.